Shown below are 17 T cell receptor beta chains from a single sample sequenced in a study of shared clonotypes between healthy human individuals. The assay was immunoSEQ multiplex PCR, and TCRdb's table has in-frame clones only and misses some. The repertoire holds some 1,100,000 clones, approximately 80% seen once, with under 0.65% in the top ten. The sample consisted of memory CD4+ T cells from PBMCs. Subset defined: CD45RA-negative fraction. The receptors stem from a man between 18 and 35 years old in good health. Some clones in this sample may be carry-over from other donors' samples.

The rearrangement uses TRBV28 and TRBJ2-3; D gene unclear. Trimming took 6 bases from V and 1 from J, leaving 5 bases between them. The germline V gene has CDR1 MDHEN and CDR2 SYDVKM. The length of the CDR3 is 12 residues. CDR3 DNA sequence: TGTGCCAGCAGCCGGGGCACAGATACGCAGTATTTT. Translated: CASSRGTDTQYF.

This chain connects TRBV5-6 to TRBJ2-6; D gene uncertain. This CDR3 has 16 amino acids. Trimming cost V 3 bases and J 0 bases, with 10 bases left between them. Germline V gene lookup returns CDR1 SGHDT and CDR2 YYEEEE. CDR3 DNA sequence: TGTGCCAGCAGCTATCTACAGACCTCTGGGGCCAACGTCCTGACTTTC. Translated, it gives CASSYLQTSGANVLTF.

Here the CDR3 reads CASSSADSALPGGPGTEAFF. The CDR3 DNA reads TGCGCCAGCAGTTCCGCAGACTCGGCGCTCCCTGGTGGCCCTGGCACTGAAGCTTTCTTT. The chain has TRBV10-2 and TRBJ1-1; D gene unclear. V was clipped by 5 bases and J by 4 bases, with 32 bases between them. Germline CDR1 is WSHSY and CDR2 is SAAADI. This CDR3 is built from 20 residues.

The genes are TRBV4-2 and TRBJ2-3, with D possibly TRBD2 on 6 matching bases. Trimming removed 2 bases from V and 2 bases from J, with 14 bases in between. The CDR3 spans 16 residues. CDR1 LGHNA and CDR2 YNFKEQ come from the germline V gene. CDR3 sequence: CASSQYAGRDTDTQYF. CDR3 coding DNA: TGTGCCAGCAGCCAATATGCCGGGAGAGACACAGATACGCAGTATTTT.

V and J are TRBV28 and TRBJ2-1; 8 bases match TRBD2. Germline-derived CDR1 and CDR2 are MDHEN and SYDVKM. CDR3 size: 18 residues. Trimming took 3 bases from V and 4 from J; bases not matched to a gene: 14. The DNA for the CDR3 is TGTGCCAGCAGTTTCGGGACTAGGGGGGGGAAATTTTACAATGAGCAGTTCTTC. Encoded protein: CASSFGTRGGKFYNEQFF.

This clone has more than one count but fewer than ten. The V and J genes are TRBV7-8 and TRBJ1-1; D is ambiguous. The V gene lost 5 bases and the J gene lost 3 bases, with 13 bases spanning the gap. The CDR3 is 14 residues long. Germline assignment: CDR1 SGHVS and CDR2 FQNEAQ. CDR3 region: CASSRGGSYTEAFF. DNA of the CDR3: TGTGCCAGCAGCCGAGGTGGCAGCTACACTGAAGCTTTCTTT.

This rearrangement joins TRBV2 to TRBJ1-2, with 12 nucleotides matching TRBD1. CDR3 size: 14 residues. The trim removed 6 bases at V and 8 bases at J, leaving 7 bases unmatched. Germline CDR1 SNHLY, CDR2 FYNNEI. DNA of the CDR3: TGTGCCAGCAGAGTCGGGACAGGGGGCATCGGCTACACCTTC. Its protein product is CASRVGTGGIGYTF. Drawing the rest from reference TRBV2 and TRBJ1-2, the complete variable domain is EPEVTQTPSHQVTQMGQEVILRCVPISNHLYFYWYRQILGQKVEFLVSFYNNEISEKSEIFDDQFSVERPDGSNFTLKIRSTKLEDSAMYFCASRVGTGGIGYTFGSGTRLTVV.

The chain links TRBV6-6 to TRBJ2-1; D remains ambiguous. CDR1 MNHNY and CDR2 SVGAGI come from the germline V gene (reference sequence). Trimming removed 2 bases at V and 5 bases at J, with 10 bases between. The CDR3 loop spans 14 amino acids. This CDR3 is CASSYRLRNNEQFF. CDR3 bases: TGTGCCAGCAGTTACCGACTCCGCAACAATGAGCAGTTCTTC.

V usage is TRBV7-9 and J usage is TRBJ2-3; 8 nucleotides agree with TRBD2. J lost 0 bases, V lost 5 bases, and 7 bases had no gene match. CDR1 is SEHNR, CDR2 FQNEAQ, per germline (reference sequence). The CDR3 totals 16 residues. As DNA, the CDR3 is TGTGCCAGCAGCCCTCAGGGACTAGATAGCACAGATACGCAGTATTTT. This encodes CASSPQGLDSTDTQYF.

This rearrangement joins TRBV18 to TRBJ1-2; 12 bases align to TRBD1. Germline V gives CDR1 KGHSH, CDR2 LQKENI. The CDR3 runs 15 residues. With 0 bases clipped from V and 4 bases from J, the junction kept 0 bases outside the gene matches. In DNA, the CDR3 is TGTGCCAGCTCACCACCGGGACAGGGGGCCTATGGCTACACCTTC. It translates to CASSPPGQGAYGYTF.

The chain employs TRBV5-6 and TRBJ2-3, with D uncertain. Trimming removed 0 bases at V and 10 bases at J, with 15 bases between. Germline CDR1 and CDR2: SGHDT and YYEEEE. The CDR3 sequence is 14 residues long. For the CDR3, the DNA is TGTGCCAGCAGCTTGGCAGGACCAAGGCCTGCGCAGTATTTT. This sequence encodes CASSLAGPRPAQYF.

J is TRBJ2-5 and V is TRBV28; a weak D match, TRBD1 (6 bases). Per the germline V gene, CDR1 is MDHEN and CDR2 is SYDVKM. Trimming pared 8 bases from V and 2 bases from J, leaving 12 bases between. The CDR3 runs 13 residues. The CDR3 sequence is CASDPGQQETQYF. CDR3 bases: TGTGCCAGCGACCCGGGACAACAAGAGACCCAGTACTTC.

This chain connects TRBV30 to TRBJ1-4; D remains ambiguous. The CDR3 contains 13 residues. Per germline, CDR1 GTSNPN and CDR2 SVGIG (reference sequence). Trimming shortened V by 2 bases and J by 9 bases, and 13 bases separated the two germline ends. CDR3 in amino acids: CAWSPSVIQKLFF. CDR3 coding DNA: TGTGCCTGGAGTCCTAGCGTGATCCAAAAACTGTTTTTT.

The chain combines TRBV2 with TRBJ2-2; 11 bases are shared with TRBD2. V dropped 6 bases and J dropped 1; count of bases not matched to a gene: 10. The CDR3 loop spans 18 amino acids. Germline V gene sequence: CDR1 SNHLY, CDR2 FYNNEI. CDR3 DNA: TGTGCCAGCAGGGTCCCTCTACTAGCGGGAGTGAACACCGGGGAGCTGTTTTTT. This codes for CASRVPLLAGVNTGELFF.

This clone was found many times. The V call is TRBV7-2, the J call TRBJ1-2, with unresolved D. The CDR3 consists of 14 residues. Germline lookup yields CDR1 SGHTA and CDR2 FQGNSA. V was pared by 2 bases and J by 0 bases, with 7 bases between. Written as DNA, the CDR3 is TGTGCCAGCAGCTTAAACAGAGCTAACTATGGCTACACCTTC. Amino acids: CASSLNRANYGYTF.

The chain links TRBV7-6 to TRBJ2-3; D possibly corresponds to TRBD2 (6 bases). Germline V lookup: CDR1 SGHVS, CDR2 FNYEAQ. This CDR3 is 16 amino acids long. Trimming stripped 2 bases from V and 4 bases from J, with 16 bases between. CDR3 sequence (DNA): TGTGCCAGCAGCTTAAGTTACGGGAGTCCCGCAGATACGCAGTATTTT. This codes for CASSLSYGSPADTQYF.

This clone was recorded at least ten times. This chain uses TRBV29-1 with TRBJ2-1; TRBD1 or TRBD2 may be the D gene (6 bases each). Looked up from germline, CDR1 is SQVTM and CDR2 is ANQGSEA. The V end lost 7 bases, the J end lost 9 bases, and 19 bases lay between the germline ends. The CDR3 is 13 residues long. The CDR3 DNA follows: TGCAGCGCGGCGGGGACACATGACCGTGAGCAGTTCTTC. Its translation is CSAAGTHDREQFF.